The next 7 T cell receptor beta chains were all read from a single sample in a study of blood T cell repertoires in COVID-19. Clones were read by immunoSEQ multiplex PCR, and TCRdb kept only the in-frame ones, dropping some. The sample lists 150,000 to 190,000 clones, around four fifths occurring once. Sample: peripheral blood. These receptors all come from a woman older than 75 with acute or convalescent COVID-19.

This chain connects TRBV10-3 to TRBJ2-2, with D maybe TRBD1 (5 bases). The CDR3 spans 13 residues. Trimming removed 2 bases at V and 7 bases at J, with 8 bases between. Germline CDR1 is ENHRY and CDR2 is SYGVKD. CDR3 sequence reads: CAISERGFGELFF. The CDR3 bases are TGTGCCATCAGTGAGAGGGGCTTCGGGGAGCTGTTTTTT.

Only a few counts were recorded for this clone. V gene TRBV2 combines with J gene TRBJ1-5, with 7 positions matching TRBD1. V was pared by 4 bases and J by 5 bases, with 11 bases of the junction left unmatched. The CDR3 totals 16 residues. The germline V gene encodes CDR1 SNHLY and CDR2 FYNNEI. This CDR3 is CASSGRQGLGDQPQHF. CDR3 DNA: TGTGCCAGCAGTGGGAGACAGGGCCTGGGGGATCAGCCCCAGCATTTT.

This chain joins TRBV7-2 and TRBJ2-7; TRBD2 is a possible D gene (6 bases). The V gene lost 2 bases and the J gene lost 6 bases, with 23 bases spanning the gap. This CDR3 has 17 amino acids. Germline V gene sequence: CDR1 SGHTA, CDR2 FQGNSA. The CDR3 protein is CASSLRTGGRALGEQYF. DNA for the CDR3: TGTGCCAGCAGCTTAAGGACCGGGGGAAGGGCACTGGGCGAGCAGTACTTC.

This chain uses TRBV19 with TRBJ1-5; D is ambiguous. Trimming took 5 bases from V and 7 from J, leaving 12 bases between them. This CDR3 comprises 13 residues. The V gene's germline CDR1 is LNHDA and CDR2 SQIVND (reference sequence). CDR3 sequence: CASSGREKQPQHF. CDR3 DNA: TGTGCCAGTAGTGGGAGAGAAAAGCAGCCCCAGCATTTT. The full variable domain, in which reference TRBV19 and TRBJ1-5 provide the parts outside the CDR3, is DGGITQSPKYLFRKEGQNVTLSCEQNLNHDAMYWYRQDPGQGLRLIYYSQIVNDFQKGDIAEGYSVSREKKESFPLTVTSAQKNPTAFYLCASSGREKQPQHFGDGTRLSIL.

The V gene is TRBV19, the J gene TRBJ1-5; maybe TRBD1 (6 bases). The CDR3 has 14 residues. Germline V gene lookup returns CDR1 LNHDA and CDR2 SQIVND (reference sequence). Trimming took 4 bases from V and 9 from J, leaving 16 bases between them. The CDR3 reads CASSTIQGIGPQHF. CDR3 nucleotides: TGTGCCAGTAGTACCATACAGGGAATCGGGCCCCAGCATTTT. Using reference TRBV19 and TRBJ1-5 for the parts outside the CDR3, the full variable domain is DGGITQSPKYLFRKEGQNVTLSCEQNLNHDAMYWYRQDPGQGLRLIYYSQIVNDFQKGDIAEGYSVSREKKESFPLTVTSAQKNPTAFYLCASSTIQGIGPQHFGDGTRLSIL.

In its sample, this clone was seen once. The CDR3 spells CASKLARGNYEQYF. CDR3 sequence (DNA): TGTGCCAGCAAGTTGGCGCGGGGAAATTACGAGCAGTACTTC. The rearrangement joins TRBV6-5 to TRBJ2-7; a possible D gene is TRBD2 (6 bases). V was cut by 7 bases and J by 4 bases, with 17 bases left in between. The CDR3 contains 14 residues. In germline, CDR1 is MNHEY, CDR2 SVGAGI.

The genes are TRBV18 and TRBJ2-7; TRBD2 aligns across 13 bases. V shed 0 bases, J shed 5 bases, and the junction held 7 bases outside the gene matches. There are 17 residues in the CDR3. In germline, CDR1 is KGHSH, CDR2 LQKENI. CDR3 nucleotide sequence: TGTGCCAGCTCACCACCAGAAGGCGGGACTAGCGGGAACGAGCAGTACTTC. Its protein product is CASSPPEGGTSGNEQYF.